Presented here are 4 T cell receptor beta chains from one specimen sequenced in a study of blood T cell repertoires in COVID-19. Measured with immunoSEQ multiplex PCR; TCRdb has only the in-frame clones, and not every one. The sample holds around 200,000 clones, approximately 85% seen once. Sequenced input: peripheral blood. Receptors were obtained from a man in his 60s with acute or convalescent COVID-19.

This clone showed up just a few times. The chain has TRBV7-8 and TRBJ2-3; 11 bases are a match to TRBD2. The length of the CDR3 is 20 residues. Germline V lookup: CDR1 SGHVS, CDR2 FQNEAQ. With 0 bases clipped from V and 0 bases from J, the junction kept 11 bases outside the gene matches. The DNA for the CDR3 is TGTGCCAGCAGCTTAGCTAGCGGGAGGGCCCTAAAAACTAGCACAGATACGCAGTATTTT. Translating gives CASSLASGRALKTSTDTQYF.

This clone was seen more than once but under ten times. The chain has TRBV6-5 and TRBJ1-1; tentative D call: TRBD1 (6 bases). V was trimmed by 5 bases and J by 7 bases, leaving 11 bases between them. In germline, CDR1 is MNHEY, CDR2 SVGAGI. This CDR3 region has 12 residues. CDR3: CASSRQGGEAFF. The CDR3 nucleotides read TGTGCCAGCAGTAGACAAGGGGGTGAAGCTTTCTTT.

The chain is built from TRBV5-1 and TRBJ1-4, with TRBD1 as a possible D gene (5 bases). The CDR3 totals 14 residues. CDR1 and CDR2 (germline): SGHRS, YFSETQ. V was trimmed by 4 bases and J by 5 bases, leaving 12 bases between them. The CDR3 sequence: CASSPGLGNEKLFF. The CDR3 DNA reads as TGCGCCAGCAGCCCGGGACTGGGAAATGAAAAACTGTTTTTT.

The chain has TRBV5-4 and TRBJ1-5; the match to TRBD1 covers 7 bases. V shed 3 bases, J shed 5 bases, and the junction held 2 bases outside the gene matches. The germline gives CDR1 SGHNT, CDR2 YYREEE (reference sequence). The CDR3 sequence is 13 residues long. CDR3 loop: CASSYGTDQPQHF. For the CDR3, the DNA is TGTGCCAGCAGCTACGGGACAGATCAGCCCCAGCATTTT.